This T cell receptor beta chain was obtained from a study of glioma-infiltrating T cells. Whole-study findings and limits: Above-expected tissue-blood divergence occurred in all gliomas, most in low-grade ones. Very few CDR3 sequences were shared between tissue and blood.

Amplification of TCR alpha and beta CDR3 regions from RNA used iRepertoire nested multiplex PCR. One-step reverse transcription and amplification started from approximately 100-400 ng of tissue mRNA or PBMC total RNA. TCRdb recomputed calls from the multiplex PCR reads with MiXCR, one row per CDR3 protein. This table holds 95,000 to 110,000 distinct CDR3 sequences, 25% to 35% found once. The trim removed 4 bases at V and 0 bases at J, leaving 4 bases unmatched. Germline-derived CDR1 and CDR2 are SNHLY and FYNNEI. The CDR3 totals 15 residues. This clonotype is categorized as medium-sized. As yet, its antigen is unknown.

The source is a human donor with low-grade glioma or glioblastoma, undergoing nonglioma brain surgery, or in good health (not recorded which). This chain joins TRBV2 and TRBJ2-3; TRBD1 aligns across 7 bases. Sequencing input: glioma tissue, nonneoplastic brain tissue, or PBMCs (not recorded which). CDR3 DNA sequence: TGTGCCAGCAGTGCCGGGACAGCAAGCACAGATACGCAGTATTTT. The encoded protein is CASSAGTASTDTQYF.